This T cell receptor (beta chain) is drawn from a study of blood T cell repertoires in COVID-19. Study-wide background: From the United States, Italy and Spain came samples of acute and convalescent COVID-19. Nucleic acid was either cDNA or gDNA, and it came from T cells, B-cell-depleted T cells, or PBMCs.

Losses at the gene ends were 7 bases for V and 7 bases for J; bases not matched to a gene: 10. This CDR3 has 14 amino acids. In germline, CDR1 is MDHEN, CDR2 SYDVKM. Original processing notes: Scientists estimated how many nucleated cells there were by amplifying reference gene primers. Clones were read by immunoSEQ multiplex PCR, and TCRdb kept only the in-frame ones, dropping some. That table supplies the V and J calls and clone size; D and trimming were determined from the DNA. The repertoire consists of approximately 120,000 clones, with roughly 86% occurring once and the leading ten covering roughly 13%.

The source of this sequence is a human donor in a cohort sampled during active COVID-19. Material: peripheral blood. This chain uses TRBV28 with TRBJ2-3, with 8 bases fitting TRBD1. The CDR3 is CASTEGRGRNTQYF. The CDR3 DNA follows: TGTGCCAGCACCGAAGGCAGGGGGCGAAATACGCAGTATTTT.